The 20 T cell receptor beta chains listed next were all sequenced from one sample in a study of blood T cell repertoires in COVID-19. This table comes from immunoSEQ multiplex PCR, and its TCRdb copy is limited to in-frame clones, with some not included. The sample lists 120,000 or so clones, around 86% occurring once. The sample consisted of peripheral blood. Receptors were obtained from a man aged 55 to 70 with acute or convalescent COVID-19.

Worth noting for this clone: The sample holds other DNA sequences that translate to the same CDR3. The chain couples TRBV3-1 (or the pseudogene TRBV3-2) to TRBJ2-1, with D uncertain. Germline values: CDR1 LGHDT, CDR2 YNNKEL (reference sequence). There are 15 residues in the CDR3. V was shortened by 1 base and J by 0 bases, with 7 bases between the two germline ends. CDR3 nucleotide sequence: TGTGCCAGCAGCCAAGTCCGGAGCTCCTACAATGAGCAGTTCTTC. Translating it yields CASSQVRSSYNEQFF.

The chain has TRBV3-1 (or the pseudogene TRBV3-2) and TRBJ1-2; possible D gene TRBD1, 6 bases. CDR3 length: 15 residues. V shed 0 bases and J shed 6 bases, with 14 bases lying between them. The germline V gene has CDR1 LGHDT and CDR2 YNNKEL (reference sequence). CDR3 residues: CASSQDRTGKDGYTF. The CDR3 bases are TGTGCCAGCAGCCAAGATCGAACAGGGAAAGATGGCTACACCTTC.

The gene calls are TRBV28 and TRBJ1-3, with D maybe TRBD1 (5 bases). The germline CDR1 and CDR2 sequences are MDHEN and SYDVKM. Trimming cost V 2 bases and J 2 bases, with 13 bases left between them. The CDR3 runs to 16 residues. The CDR3 nucleotides read TGTGCCAGCAGTTTAGGGGTTGGGGGGGCTGGAAACACCATATATTTT. Translation: CASSLGVGGAGNTIYF. The whole variable domain, remainder taken from reference TRBV28 and TRBJ1-3, is DVKVTQSSRYLVKRTGEKVFLECVQDMDHENMFWYRQDPGLGLRLIYFSYDVKMKEKGDIPEGYSVSREKKERFSLILESASTNQTSMYLCASSLGVGGAGNTIYFGEGSWLTVV.

This clone occurred a few times. This sequence joins TRBV6-5 and TRBJ1-5; D gene uncertain. The length of the CDR3 is 15 residues. Germline CDR1 reads MNHEY; CDR2 reads SVGAGI. V was cut by 10 bases and J by 0 bases, with 16 bases left in between. The DNA of the CDR3 is TGTGCCACCCTTAAGCGAGGATATAGCAATCAGCCCCAGCATTTT. It is translated as CATLKRGYSNQPQHF.

The chain links TRBV6-5 to TRBJ2-7, with 11 bases identical to TRBD2. The CDR3 is 15 amino acids. Germline V gene sequence: CDR1 MNHEY, CDR2 SVGAGI. Trimming at V came to 5 bases and at J to 3 bases, leaving 6 bases not matched to a gene. CDR3 protein: CASSTTSGGVYEQYF. For the CDR3, the DNA is TGTGCCAGCAGTACCACTAGCGGGGGTGTCTACGAGCAGTACTTC.

This chain joins TRBV9 and TRBJ2-7, with 7 bases that match TRBD2. This CDR3 is 15 amino acids long. V lost 0 bases and J lost 6; bases outside the gene matches: 9. Germline CDR1 and CDR2: SGDLS and YYNGEE. The chain's CDR3 is CASSVDGGRSTEQYF. The DNA for the CDR3 is TGTGCCAGCAGCGTAGACGGCGGGAGATCGACCGAGCAGTACTTC. The full variable domain, its missing parts supplied by reference TRBV9 and TRBJ2-7, is DSGVTQTPKHLITATGQRVTLRCSPRSGDLSVYWYQQSLDQGLQFLIQYYNGEERAKGNILERFSAQQFPDLHSELNLSSLELGDSALYFCASSVDGGRSTEQYFGPGTRLTVT.

The chain joins TRBV19 to TRBJ2-3, with 9 bases that match TRBD2. Trimming cost V 6 bases and J 5 bases; bases outside gene matches: 12. This CDR3 comprises 16 residues. Germline CDR1 LNHDA, CDR2 SQIVND (reference sequence). CDR3 loop: CASRPFNLAGVDTQYF. The DNA for the CDR3 is TGTGCCAGTAGACCCTTTAATTTAGCGGGAGTAGATACGCAGTATTTT.

This clone was counted once. The V gene is TRBV12-3 or TRBV12-4, the J gene TRBJ2-1, with D hard to call. The V end lost 3 bases, the J end lost 4 bases, and 7 bases lay between the germline ends. The CDR3 totals 13 residues. The CDR3 loop is CASSFGGYNEQFF. DNA of the CDR3: TGTGCCAGCAGTTTCGGCGGTTACAATGAGCAGTTCTTC.

The chain couples TRBV28 to TRBJ1-1, with D perhaps matching TRBD1 (6 bases). Germline lookup yields CDR1 MDHEN and CDR2 SYDVKM. There are 15 residues in the CDR3. With 10 bases removed from V and 4 bases from J, the gap between germline ends came to 22 bases. CDR3 DNA: TGTGCCATCAATTGGGGGCTGGGGGCTACCACTGAAGCTTTCTTT. Protein sequence: CAINWGLGATTEAFF.

V gene TRBV2 combines with J gene TRBJ1-5; no definite D call. V was pared by 6 bases and J by 4 bases, with 10 bases between. CDR1 SNHLY and CDR2 FYNNEI come from the germline V gene. The CDR3 runs 13 residues. This chain's CDR3 is CASRAHPNQPQHF. DNA of the CDR3: TGTGCCAGCAGGGCCCATCCGAATCAGCCCCAGCATTTT. Using reference TRBV2 and TRBJ1-5 for the parts outside the CDR3, the full variable domain is EPEVTQTPSHQVTQMGQEVILRCVPISNHLYFYWYRQILGQKVEFLVSFYNNEISEKSEIFDDQFSVERPDGSNFTLKIRSTKLEDSAMYFCASRAHPNQPQHFGDGTRLSIL.

The chain combines TRBV9 with TRBJ1-1; 7 bases align to TRBD1. Germline CDR1 and CDR2: SGDLS and YYNGEE. The CDR3 is 15 residues long. Trimming took 0 bases from V and 7 from J; bases not matched to a gene: 9. The chain's CDR3 is CASSVVGGGGGEAFF. CDR3 nucleotides: TGTGCCAGCAGCGTAGTTGGAGGGGGCGGTGGTGAAGCTTTCTTT.

The chain uses TRBV27 and TRBJ2-4; perhaps TRBD2 as D (5 bases). The CDR3 contains 16 residues. The V end lost 5 bases, the J end lost 9 bases, and 23 bases lay between the germline ends. The germline V gene has CDR1 MNHEY and CDR2 SMNVEV (reference sequence). In DNA form, the CDR3 reads TGTGCCAGCAGTCGAAGCTCCCTCGGTCTAGCAGGCATTCAGTACTTC. This translates into CASSRSSLGLAGIQYF.

The chain uses TRBV6-5 and TRBJ2-5; D is uncertain. Germline values: CDR1 MNHEY, CDR2 SVGAGI. Between the trimmed V and J ends, which lost 6 bases and 3 bases, there was a span of 5 bases. The CDR3 loop spans 11 amino acids. CDR3 residues: CASSQKETQYF. DNA for the CDR3: TGTGCCAGCAGCCAAAAAGAGACCCAGTACTTC.

V usage is TRBV6-2 or TRBV6-3 and J usage is TRBJ1-5, with 9 bases identical to TRBD1. V lost 1 base, J lost 5 bases, and 6 bases stayed unmatched. Germline CDR1 is MNHEY and CDR2 is SVGEGT. This CDR3 is 16 amino acids long. CDR3 nucleotide sequence: TGTGCCAGCAGTTACTGGGGACAGGGACGCCATCAGCCCCAGCATTTT. Its protein is CASSYWGQGRHQPQHF.

This clone has just one count. This chain connects TRBV19 to TRBJ1-5, with D tentatively TRBD1 (5 bases). V lost 5 bases, J lost 11 bases, and 19 bases lay in between. Germline V gene data show CDR1 as LNHDA and CDR2 as SQIVND (reference sequence). There are 14 residues in the CDR3. The CDR3 loop reads CASSPTDSGGAQHF. The CDR3 coding sequence is TGTGCCAGTAGTCCGACAGACTCGGGGGGGGCCCAGCATTTT.

The chain recombines TRBV28 with TRBJ1-2, with D uncertain. The V end lost 10 bases, the J end lost 4 bases, and 16 bases lay between the germline ends. The germline CDR1 and CDR2 sequences are MDHEN and SYDVKM. This CDR3 is built from 13 residues. This CDR3 is CATNEGPGYGYTF. CDR3 coding DNA: TGTGCCACCAATGAGGGTCCGGGCTATGGCTACACCTTC.

This chain joins TRBV7-2 and TRBJ2-7, with 7 bases identical to TRBD1. The CDR3 consists of 13 residues. The ends lost 6 bases at V and 2 bases at J; junction bases unmatched: 4. Germline CDR1 is SGHTA and CDR2 is FQGNSA. The CDR3 spells CASSRDRTYEQYF. The CDR3 DNA is TGTGCCAGCAGTCGGGACAGAACCTACGAGCAGTACTTC.

This clone has only a few counts. The chain uses TRBV7-2 and TRBJ2-2; D may be TRBD2 (6 bases). The ends were cut back, 0 bases at V and 4 bases at J, with 9 bases in the middle. The germline gives CDR1 SGHTA, CDR2 FQGNSA. CDR3 length: 15 residues. CDR3 coding DNA: TGTGCCAGCAGCTTAGCTAGCGGAGGCACCGGGGAGCTGTTTTTT. Amino acids: CASSLASGGTGELFF.

For this clone: At one end the junction does not follow the germline gene, possibly because of a read error. V is TRBV20-1 and J is TRBJ2-7; D unclear. Per germline, CDR1 DFQATT and CDR2 SNEGSKA (reference sequence). CDR3 length: 11 amino acids. The CDR3 nucleotides read TGCAGTACCAGTGATAGGCCCAGCGCGGACTTC. Translating it yields CSTSDRPSADF.

The rearrangement uses TRBV28 and TRBJ2-3, with 9 bases fitting TRBD1. V gave up 5 bases and J gave up 1 base; unmatched junction bases: 4. Germline V gene lookup returns CDR1 MDHEN and CDR2 SYDVKM. The length of the CDR3 is 15 residues. The CDR3 region has the DNA TGTGCCAGCAGTGGCCGGGACAGGGGCACAGATACGCAGTATTTT. Translation: CASSGRDRGTDTQYF.